The rows below give T cell receptor beta chains drawn from one sample of a study of T cell repertoires in cytomegalovirus infection. Their antigens are not known. TCRdb fed the reads into MiXCR, producing one record per CDR3 protein. In the table there are roughly 730,000 distinct CDR3 sequences, 33% of which are singletons. The sample was cultured PBMCs, taken from culture after CMV antigen stimulation. These receptors came from a human donor in good health (CMV status not recorded). Some clones in this sample may be carry-over from other donors' samples. Each CDR3 is given with its conserved first and last residue. The D gene is left open where the match is weak. Clone sizes are given selectively: once, few, many, or a class where the clone is expanded.

>NA|TRBD2|TRBJ2-7|TRBV19
CASSPSLAGHEQYF
TGTGCCAGTAGTCCTTCACTAGCGGGCCACGAGCAGTACTTC
>few|NA|TRBJ1-5|TRBV5-6
CASKRQLSNQPQHF
TGTGCCAGCAAAAGACAGCTTAGCAATCAGCCCCAGCATTTT
>NA|TRBD1|TRBJ2-7|TRBV20-1
CSAPDRAYEQYF
TGCAGTGCTCCGGACAGGGCCTACGAGCAGTACTTC
>few|NA|TRBJ2-5|TRBV2
CASSEYNQGFGETQYF
TGTGCCAGCAGTGAATACAACCAGGGGTTTGGGGAGACCCAGTACTTC
>few|NA|TRBJ2-3|TRBV20-1
CSASRTEDTDTQYF
TGCAGTGCTTCACGGACAGAGGACACAGATACGCAGTATTTT
>few|NA|TRBJ2-1|TRBV12-3/TRBV12-4
CASSLLKVGLRELRNEQFF
TGTGCCAGCAGTTTACTTAAAGTCGGGTTGAGGGAATTGCGCAATGAGCAGTTCTTC
>NA|TRBD1|TRBJ2-1|TRBV27
CASSSRTGTGSVYEQFF
TGTGCCAGCAGCTCACGAACCGGGACAGGGTCGGTTTATGAGCAGTTCTTC
>few|TRBD1|TRBJ1-1|TRBV27
CASRWGQGTEAFF
TGTGCCAGCAGATGGGGACAGGGCACTGAAGCTTTCTTT
>few|TRBD2|TRBJ2-3|TRBV7-2
CASSRGGPLTDTQYF
TGTGCCAGCAGCCGCGGGGGGCCCCTCACAGATACGCAGTATTTT
>many|NA|TRBJ1-1|TRBV7-9
CASSPEIGQLNTEAFF
TGTGCCAGCAGTCCGGAGATAGGACAGTTGAACACTGAAGCTTTCTTT
>many|NA|TRBJ2-5|TRBV7-2
CASSLVRLLGKETQYF
TGTGCCAGCAGCTTAGTCCGACTTCTGGGGAAAGAGACCCAGTACTTC
>NA|NA|TRBJ2-3|TRBV28
CASGRGGPTDTQYF
TGTGCCAGCGGGCGGGGCGGTCCCACAGATACGCAGTATTTT
>NA|NA|TRBJ1-1|TRBV20-1
CSASTDEAFF
TGCAGTGCTAGTACAGATGAAGCTTTCTTT
>NA|NA|TRBJ2-5|TRBV2
CASKAGAEIQETQYF
TGTGCCAGCAAGGCAGGGGCCGAGATCCAAGAGACCCAGTACTTC
>NA|TRBD2|TRBJ2-7|TRBV12-5
CASGLGGLGSYEQYF
TGTGCTAGTGGTTTGGGCGGACTAGGATCCTACGAGCAGTACTTC
>NA|NA|TRBJ2-3|TRBV6-5
CASSYTGSSTDTQYF
TGTGCCAGCAGTTACACAGGGTCTAGCACAGATACGCAGTATTTT